The following is a T cell receptor (beta chain) sequence with its context. This clone was seen more than once but under ten times. Its recognized antigen is unknown. No per-base quality is available; no much larger clone lies one base away. This entry belongs to a study of vaccination effects on CD4 cells after COVID-19 (dated by TCRdb to 2022 to 2024). At the level of the whole study: Across the study, the median time from the second dose to post-vaccine sampling was 72 days (range 14 to 241). SARS-CoV-2 spike-specific CD4+ TCR repertoires were compared before and after mRNA vaccination in COVID-19 convalescent patients and in infection-naive vaccine recipients. Altogether, roughly 10 COVID-19 convalescent patients and a few SARS-CoV-2-naive healthy vaccine recipients made up the full study. In the study, cultures from other donors were sequenced using the Oncomine TCR Beta short-read assay on an Illumina iSeq 100.

Library construction relied on the immunoSEQ multiplex PCR assay. DNA from the CD4+ T cells that had been cultured and isolated underwent TCR beta CDR3 sequencing. For the original study's pipeline: Non-productive TCR sequences were removed and reads were trimmed to the CDR3 region, keeping CDR3s of at least 7 amino acids. The MANAFEST web app was used to identify antigen-specific clonotypes by comparing expansion in peptide wells with expansion in reference cultures. Positive clones required FDR<0.05 expansion versus reference and all other wells, odds ratio above 5, and frequency above 0.1% in two replicate wells. Clonotypes significantly expanded in SARS-CoV-2 spike wells and in at least one common cold coronavirus spike condition were defined as cross-reactive. CDR3 similarity was assessed by Levenshtein distance with the stringdist R package, and unrooted trees were built with ape in R 3.6.1. TCRdb re-hosts the immuneACCESS table, in-frame sequences only. Its copies lack some clones; in the studies checked, an unresolved V gene accounts for under half of them, and the cause for the rest is not known. V, J and clone size are taken as reported in that table, and D and trimming were inferred from the DNA itself. The sample table shows tens of thousands of clones, and 72% are seen once. 10% to 13% of the sample goes to the ten largest clones.

To identify antigen-specific CD4+ T cell clonotypes by their expansion, the ViraFEST assay first stimulated PBMC with viral peptide pools and then applied TCR sequencing. After around 11 days of culture, CD4+ T cells were isolated with the EasySep CD4+ T cell isolation kit. Each participant received two doses of an mRNA SARS-CoV-2 vaccine, either BNT162b2 or mRNA-1273. Healthy vaccine recipients had no prior SARS-CoV-2 infection, confirmed by negative nucleocapsid antibodies before and after vaccination. About 1.8 million PBMC per well were cultured with 10 ug/ml peptides in IMDM containing 5% human AB serum, around 10 IU/ml IL-2 and gentamicin. Half of the culture medium was replaced with fresh IL-2-containing medium on days 3 and 7. Unless noted otherwise, every peptide stimulation condition was cultured in triplicate wells. PBMC were separated from whole blood using Ficoll-Paque Plus gradient centrifugation and were then either cryopreserved at -140C or used fresh. The overlapping peptide pools covered the spike proteins of SARS-CoV-2 and of the common cold coronaviruses HCoV-NL63, HCoV-OC43 and HCoV-229E. Genomic DNA was extracted from cultured CD4+ T cells with the QIAamp micro DNA kit.

Study-level results and caveats: At late post-vaccination timepoints, both infection-induced and vaccine-induced clones showed marked clonal contraction, consistent with waning T cell responses. Among healthy vaccine recipients, nearly all vaccine-induced clones were SARS-CoV-2 mono-reactive, and just 1 of 255 was cross-reactive with common cold coronaviruses. Limitations of the study were the small number of convalescent patients and the absence of early post-infection timepoints.

The CDR3, from cysteine to phenylalanine, totals 14 residues. The DNA shown is the 42-base CDR3, in frame from base 1. The junction shows trimming of 4 bases on V and 3 bases on J, plus 15 bases between the germline ends. CDR1 and CDR2, looked up from the germline V gene (reference sequence), are GTSNPN and SVGIG. This clonotype was obtained from a human donor who received a COVID-19 vaccine. This specimen consisted of CD4+ T cells from PBMCs cultured with HCoV-NL63 spike peptides, obtained after COVID-19 vaccination. What the cell subset or site label conveys for this sample: HCoV-NL63 spike overlapping peptide pool stimulation. The chain was built from TRBV30 and TRBJ2-5; a tentative D call is TRBD2 (7 bases match). The DNA sequence is given as TGTGCCTGGAAGTGGGGGCGGGGGAAAGAGACCCAGTACTTC. Translated, it gives CAWKWGRGKETQYF.